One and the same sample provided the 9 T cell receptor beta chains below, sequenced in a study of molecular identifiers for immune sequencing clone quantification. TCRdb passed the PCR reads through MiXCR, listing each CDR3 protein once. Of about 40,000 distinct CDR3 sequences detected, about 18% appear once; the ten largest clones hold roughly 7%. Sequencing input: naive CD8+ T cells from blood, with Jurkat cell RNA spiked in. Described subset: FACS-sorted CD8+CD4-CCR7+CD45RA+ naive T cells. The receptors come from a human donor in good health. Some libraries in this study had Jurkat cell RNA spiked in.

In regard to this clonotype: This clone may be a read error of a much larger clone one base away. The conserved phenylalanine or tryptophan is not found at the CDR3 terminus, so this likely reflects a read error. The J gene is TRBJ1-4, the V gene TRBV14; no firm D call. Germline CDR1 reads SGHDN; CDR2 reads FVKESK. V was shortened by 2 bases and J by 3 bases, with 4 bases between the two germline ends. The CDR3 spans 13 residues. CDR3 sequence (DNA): TGTGCCAGCAGCCAACCCCCTAATGAAAAACTGTTTCTT. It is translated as CASSQPPNEKLFL.

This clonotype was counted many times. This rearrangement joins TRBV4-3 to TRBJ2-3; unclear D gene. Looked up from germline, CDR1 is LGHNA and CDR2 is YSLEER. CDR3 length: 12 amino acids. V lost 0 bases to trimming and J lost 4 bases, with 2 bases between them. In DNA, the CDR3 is TGCGCCAGCAGCCAAGAGTCAGATACGCAGTATTTT. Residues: CASSQESDTQYF.

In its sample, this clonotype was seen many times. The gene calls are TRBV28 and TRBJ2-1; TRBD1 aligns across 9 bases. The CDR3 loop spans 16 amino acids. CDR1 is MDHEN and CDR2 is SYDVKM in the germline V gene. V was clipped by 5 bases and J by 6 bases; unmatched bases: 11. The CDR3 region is CASSNPGQGKGNEQFF. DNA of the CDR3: TGTGCCAGCAGTAACCCCGGACAGGGGAAAGGCAATGAGCAGTTCTTC.

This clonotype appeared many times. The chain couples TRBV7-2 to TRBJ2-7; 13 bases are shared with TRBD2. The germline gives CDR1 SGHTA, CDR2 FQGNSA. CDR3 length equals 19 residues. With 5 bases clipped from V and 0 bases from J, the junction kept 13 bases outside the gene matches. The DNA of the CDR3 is TGTGCCAGCAGCCGGGGACTAGCGGGATCCCGAGTTATCTCCTACGAGCAGTACTTC. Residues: CASSRGLAGSRVISYEQYF.

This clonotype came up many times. The CDR3: CASSLPYSGRNYEQYF. The CDR3 DNA is TGTGCCAGCAGCTTACCTTATAGCGGGAGAAACTACGAGCAGTACTTC. The chain combines TRBV7-2 with TRBJ2-7, with TRBD2 identical over 9 bases. V trimming: 2 bases; J trimming: 3 bases; junction bases outside the gene matches: 8. CDR3 length: 16 amino acids. Germline assignment: CDR1 SGHTA and CDR2 FQGNSA.

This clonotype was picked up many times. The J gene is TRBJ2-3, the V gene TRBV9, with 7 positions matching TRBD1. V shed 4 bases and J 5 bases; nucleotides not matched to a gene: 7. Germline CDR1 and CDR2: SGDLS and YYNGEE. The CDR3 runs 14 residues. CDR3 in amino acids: CASSTTGERDTQYF. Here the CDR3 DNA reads TGTGCCAGCAGCACTACAGGGGAGCGAGATACGCAGTATTTT.

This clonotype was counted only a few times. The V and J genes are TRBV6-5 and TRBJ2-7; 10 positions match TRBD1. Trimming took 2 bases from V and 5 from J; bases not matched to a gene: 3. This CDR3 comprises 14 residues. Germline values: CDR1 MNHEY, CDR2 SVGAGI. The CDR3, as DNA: TGTGCCAGCAGTTACGTGACAGGGGGCAACGAGCAGTACTTC. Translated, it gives CASSYVTGGNEQYF.

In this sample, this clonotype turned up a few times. The CDR3 bases are TGTGCCAGCTCAAAAACCGGAGGCGAGCAGTACTTC. Protein product: CASSKTGGEQYF. The V call is TRBV18, the J call TRBJ2-7, with a possible D match to TRBD2 (5 bases). From germline, CDR1 is KGHSH and CDR2 LQKENI. Trimming left V 5 bases short and J 6 bases short, with 11 bases between. The CDR3 contains 12 residues.

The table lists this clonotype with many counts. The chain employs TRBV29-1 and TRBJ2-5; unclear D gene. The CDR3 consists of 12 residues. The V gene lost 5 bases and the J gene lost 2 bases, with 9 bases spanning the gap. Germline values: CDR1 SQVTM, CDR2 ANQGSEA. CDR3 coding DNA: TGCAGCGTTCAAGTGGGACAAGAGACCCAGTACTTC. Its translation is CSVQVGQETQYF.